These 3 T cell receptor beta chains came from one sample sequenced in a study of blood T cell repertoires in COVID-19. Method: immunoSEQ multiplex PCR; TCRdb's copy keeps in-frame clones and lacks some. The repertoire includes 250,000 to 300,000 clones, around nine tenths of them detected once, and under 2.5% sits in the top ten. Sequencing was carried out using PBMCs or T cells enriched from blood (not recorded which). The origin of the receptors is an older woman in a cohort exposed to, infected with or recovered from COVID-19 (not recorded which).

V is TRBV27 and J is TRBJ2-7; 10 nucleotides agree with TRBD1. This CDR3 is 16 amino acids long. J lost 5 bases, V lost 3 bases, and 10 bases had no gene match. Germline CDR1 reads MNHEY; CDR2 reads SMNVEV (reference sequence). The CDR3 coding sequence is TGTGCCAGCAGTTTCTACGAGACAGGGGGCAAGGACGAGCAGTACTTC. This codes for CASSFYETGGKDEQYF.

The chain carries TRBV11-1 and TRBJ2-3, with 9 bases lining up with TRBD2. V was pared by 8 bases and J by 1 base, with 7 bases of the junction left unmatched. This CDR3 is 15 amino acids long. Germline values: CDR1 SGHAT, CDR2 FQDESV (reference sequence). The CDR3 DNA reads as TGTGCCAGCGGGAGACTAGCGGAACGCACAGATACGCAGTATTTT. Protein product: CASGRLAERTDTQYF.

The chain carries TRBV4-2 and TRBJ1-2, with 8 bases matching TRBD1. The CDR3 is 15 amino acids. Trimming at V came to 1 base and at J to 6 bases, leaving 7 bases not matched to a gene. The germline V gene encodes CDR1 LGHNA and CDR2 YNFKEQ. CDR3 sequence: CASSQVETGVDGYTF. The CDR3 DNA is TGTGCCAGCAGCCAAGTAGAGACAGGGGTAGATGGCTACACCTTC.